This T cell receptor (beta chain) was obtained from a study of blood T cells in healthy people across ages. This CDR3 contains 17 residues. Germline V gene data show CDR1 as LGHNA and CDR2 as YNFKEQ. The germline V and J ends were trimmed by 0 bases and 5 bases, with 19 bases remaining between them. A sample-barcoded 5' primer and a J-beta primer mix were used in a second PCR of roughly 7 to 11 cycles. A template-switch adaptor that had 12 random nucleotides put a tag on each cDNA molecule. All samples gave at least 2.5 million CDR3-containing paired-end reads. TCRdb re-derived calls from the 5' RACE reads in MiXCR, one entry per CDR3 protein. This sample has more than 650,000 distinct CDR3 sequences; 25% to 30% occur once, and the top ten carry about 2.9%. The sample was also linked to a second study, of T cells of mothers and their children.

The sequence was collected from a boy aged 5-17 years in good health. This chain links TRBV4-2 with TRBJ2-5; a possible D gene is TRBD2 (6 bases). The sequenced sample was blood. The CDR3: CASSQDYFSGLGETQYF. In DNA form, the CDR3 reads TGTGCCAGCAGCCAAGACTATTTTAGCGGCCTTGGGGAGACCCAGTACTTC.